This T cell receptor beta chain was recorded in a study of blood T cell repertoires in COVID-19. Residents of about 25 US areas, aged roughly 18 to 89 years, made up the participants. Categorization into cohorts depended on clinical history that participants reported. Recovery among Cohort 3 donors was established by two negative PCRs, clearance, or symptom resolution. Original processing notes: Reference gene primer amplification in the assay estimated nucleated cell counts. Method: immunoSEQ multiplex PCR; TCRdb's copy keeps in-frame clones and lacks some. V and J calls and clone size are copied from that table; D and trimming were computed from the DNA. The sample lists approximately 390,000 clones; around nine tenths were seen once. The TCR comes from a woman between 45 and 65 years old who had recovered from COVID-19. Sequences were obtained from PBMCs or T cells enriched from blood (not recorded which).

This chain's CDR3 is CASSQRVSYEQYF. The CDR3 DNA is TGTGCCAGCAGCCAGCGGGTCTCCTACGAGCAGTACTTC. The chain couples TRBV28 to TRBJ2-7; possibly TRBD2 for D (6 bases). The CDR3 runs 13 residues. Trimming took 6 bases from V and 0 from J, leaving 9 bases between them. Germline-derived CDR1 and CDR2 are MDHEN and SYDVKM.